These 8 T cell receptor beta chains share one sample of origin, sequenced in a study of molecular identifiers for immune sequencing clone quantification. TCRdb re-called the PCR reads with MiXCR, one entry per CDR3 protein. The sample holds about 640,000 distinct CDR3 sequences, about 20% seen once. Source material: naive CD8+ T cells from blood, with Jurkat cell RNA spiked in. Sample subset: FACS-sorted CD8+CD4-CCR7+CD45RA+ naive T cells. The receptors derive from a human donor in good health. Some libraries in this study had Jurkat cell RNA spiked in.

This clonotype was seen more than once but under ten times. As DNA, the CDR3 is TGTGCCAGCAGCTCAATGAGGGACAGGGAGTACAATGAGCAGTTCTTC. Translating it yields CASSSMRDREYNEQFF. The V call is TRBV7-9, the J call TRBJ2-1, with 9 bases fitting TRBD1. Germline trimming cut 4 bases from V and 4 bases from J; bases unmatched to any gene: 8. This CDR3 has 16 amino acids. The V gene's germline CDR1 is SEHNR and CDR2 FQNEAQ (reference sequence).

The chain uses TRBV5-3 and TRBJ2-7, with D possibly TRBD1 on 6 matching bases. TRBV5-3 is placed among ORFs of uncertain function. The CDR3 runs 15 residues. Trimming stripped 8 bases from V and 5 bases from J, with 23 bases between. In nucleotides, the CDR3 is TGTGCCAGCAGCCTCCTGGACAGTATGAGGGACGAGCAGTACTTC. Amino acids: CASSLLDSMRDEQYF.

The sample holds many counts of this clonotype. This chain uses TRBV7-9 with TRBJ2-7; the D gene is possibly TRBD1 (6 bases). The length of the CDR3 is 16 residues. Per the germline V gene, CDR1 is SEHNR and CDR2 is FQNEAQ (reference sequence). Trimming took 0 bases from V and 0 from J, leaving 12 bases between them. DNA of the CDR3: TGTGCCAGCAGCTTAGCGTCCAGGGGAAGCTCCTACGAGCAGTACTTC. Protein sequence: CASSLASRGSSYEQYF.

This clonotype was counted only a few times. A much larger clone differs by one base, so this may be a read error. The chain has TRBV29-1 and TRBJ2-5; the D is unclear. This CDR3 has 13 amino acids. V was trimmed by 8 bases and J by 2 bases, leaving 15 bases between them. Germline-derived CDR1 and CDR2 are SQVTM and ANQGSEA. The CDR3 protein is CSHVKENQETQYF. The CDR3 nucleotides read TGCAGCCACGTCAAAGAAAATCAAGAGACCCAGTACTTC. Full variable domain (remainder filled in from reference TRBV29-1 and TRBJ2-5): SAVISQKPSRDICQRGTSLTIQCQVDSQVTMMFWYRQQPGQSLTLIATANQGSEATYESGFVIDKFPISRPNLTFSTLTVSNMSPEDSSIYLCSHVKENQETQYFGPGTRLLVL.

As regards this clonotype: A much larger clonotype is one base distant, so this may be a read error. V and J are TRBV29-1 and TRBJ2-7; 7 bases line up with TRBD2. CDR1 is SQVTM and CDR2 is ANQGSEA in the germline V gene. The CDR3 contains 14 residues. V was clipped by 3 bases and J by 4 bases; unmatched bases: 9. CDR3 nucleotide sequence: TGCAGCGTTGAGCCGGGCGGGAGTCGTTACGAGCAGTACTTC. The encoded protein is CSVEPGGSRYEQYF.

Many counts were recorded for this clonotype. J is TRBJ1-3 and V is TRBV7-9; D gene ambiguous. CDR1 and CDR2 (germline): SEHNR, FQNEAQ (reference sequence). The CDR3 has 12 residues. The V gene lost 5 bases and the J gene lost 3 bases, with 5 bases spanning the gap. The CDR3 region is CASSHNGNTIYF. Written as DNA, the CDR3 is TGTGCCAGCAGCCACAATGGAAACACCATATATTTT.

The gene calls are TRBV5-6 and TRBJ2-3; 8 nucleotides align to TRBD1. The junction had 5 bases not matched to a gene; V was cut back by 5 bases and J by 0 bases. CDR1 is SGHDT, CDR2 YYEEEE, per germline. CDR3 length: 15 residues. The CDR3 here is CASRPTGASTDTQYF. In DNA, the CDR3 is TGTGCCAGCAGACCGACAGGGGCCAGCACAGATACGCAGTATTTT.

This clonotype showed up many times. The chain employs TRBV4-3 and TRBJ2-7, with TRBD2 matching 9 bases. The V segment lost 1 base and the J segment 3 bases; nucleotides outside the gene matches: 1. There are 14 residues in the CDR3. Germline V gene data show CDR1 as LGHNA and CDR2 as YSLEER. CDR3 nucleotide sequence: TGCGCCAGCAGCCAAGCACTAGCGGGCTACGAGCAGTACTTC. It is translated as CASSQALAGYEQYF.